These T cell receptor beta chains were read from a single sample in a study of T cell responses to AZD1222 COVID-19 vaccine. Method: immunoSEQ multiplex PCR; TCRdb's copy keeps in-frame clones and lacks some. The data show about 100,000 clones, roughly nine tenths seen once. The sequenced sample was peripheral blood, obtained on day 0 of AZD1222 vaccination. These receptors were taken from an adult in good health. Each CDR3 is given with its conserved first and last residue. The order of the fields is J gene, V gene, clone size, D gene, CDR3 DNA, CDR3 protein. The D gene is left open where the match is weak. Some rows have no size entry. The others give once, few or many, or a class for an expanded clone.

>TRBJ2-7|TRBV3-1/TRBV3-2|NA|NA
TGTGCCAGCAGCCAAAAAGCCCTAGGACCCCGTCTAGTCTACGAGCAGTACTTC
CASSQKALGPRLVYEQYF
>TRBJ1-1|TRBV6-6|NA|TRBD1
TGTGCCAGCAGCTCCCGGGACAGCTGGAACACTGAAGCTTTCTTT
CASSSRDSWNTEAFF
>TRBJ2-7|TRBV5-6|few|NA
TGTGCCAGCAGCCCCGACAGATACGAGCAGTACTTC
CASSPDRYEQYF
>TRBJ2-7|TRBV6-6|once|NA
TGTGCCAGCAGTTACTCGAGAGGGGGGTTAGGCGAGCAGTACTTC
CASSYSRGGLGEQYF
>TRBJ2-3|TRBV4-2|NA|NA
TGTGCCAGCAGCCCTAAGACGGATAGCACAGATACGCAGTATTTT
CASSPKTDSTDTQYF
>TRBJ2-7|TRBV7-9|NA|NA
TGTGCCAGCAGCTTGGGCCCAAGCTCCTACGAGCAGTACTTC
CASSLGPSSYEQYF
>TRBJ2-5|TRBV18|NA|NA
TGTGCCAGCTCACCAGGTCCACAAGAGACCCAGTACTTC
CASSPGPQETQYF
>TRBJ1-2|TRBV5-1|NA|TRBD1
TGCGCCAGCAGCCGGGACAGGGTGGATGGCTACACCTTC
CASSRDRVDGYTF
>TRBJ1-6|TRBV6-1|NA|NA
TGTGCCAGCAGTGAGGGCAGGAGATCACCCCTCCACTTT
CASSEGRRSPLHF
>TRBJ1-2|TRBV18|few|NA
TGTGCCAGCTCACCTGAATCGGACACCCACTATGGCTACACCTTC
CASSPESDTHYGYTF
>TRBJ1-1|TRBV6-6|few|NA
TGTGCCAGCGGTAACAGGCAGTCAAAGAACACTGAAGCTTTCTTT
CASGNRQSKNTEAFF
>TRBJ1-2|TRBV28|NA|NA
TGTGCCAGCAGTTCACAAAGCGGCTACACCTTC
CASSSQSGYTF
>TRBJ1-1|TRBV2|NA|NA
TGTGCCAGCAGTTTGAAGTTAGGCACTGAAGCTTTCTTT
CASSLKLGTEAFF
>TRBJ2-7|TRBV2|NA|TRBD2
TGTGCCAGCAGTGAATGGCTAGCGGGGGACTCCTACGAGCAGTACTTC
CASSEWLAGDSYEQYF
>TRBJ1-1|TRBV4-1|NA|TRBD1
TGCGCCAGCAGCCAAGGGACAGGGGAGGCGTACACTGAAGCTTTCTTT
CASSQGTGEAYTEAFF
>TRBJ2-2|TRBV5-1|once|NA
TGCGCCAGCAGCTCCCGGTTGGGGGGCACCGGGGAGCTGTTTTTT
CASSSRLGGTGELFF
>TRBJ1-2|TRBV5-1|few|NA
TGCGCCAGCACCCAAGGGTCTAACTATGGCTACACCTTC
CASTQGSNYGYTF
>TRBJ2-3|TRBV19|NA|NA
TGTGCCAGTAGTCGTTCGGCGGGTACACGGACAGATACGCAGTATTTT
CASSRSAGTRTDTQYF
>TRBJ2-1|TRBV29-1|NA|NA
TGCAGCGTTGAAGCCTATCGAGGGTCTAGCGTCCGCAATGAGCAGTTCTTC
CSVEAYRGSSVRNEQFF
>TRBJ2-1|TRBV27|few|NA
TGTGCCAGCAGTTTAGACCAGGGTGGCGATGAGCAGTTCTTC
CASSLDQGGDEQFF
>TRBJ2-1|TRBV19|NA|NA
TGTGCCAGTCAGCGTAGGGGGTTCTACAATGAGCAGTTCTTC
CASQRRGFYNEQFF
>TRBJ1-6|TRBV7-9|NA|NA
TGTGCCAGCAGCTTAGTGCAGGACAGCCCCTATAATTCACCCCTCCACTTT
CASSLVQDSPYNSPLHF
>TRBJ2-3|TRBV5-4|NA|NA
TGTGCCAGCAGCTTAAACCGGGCTAGCGGCACAGATACGCAGTATTTT
CASSLNRASGTDTQYF
>TRBJ2-1|TRBV7-7|NA|TRBD1
TGTGCCAGCAGCCCCCCGGGGACAGGGGGGCATGAGCAGTTCTTC
CASSPPGTGGHEQFF
>TRBJ2-3|TRBV9|many|NA
TGTGCCAGCAGCCCTCTTCATGGGCGGGATACGCAGTATTTT
CASSPLHGRDTQYF
>TRBJ2-1|TRBV3-1/TRBV3-2|NA|NA
TGTGCCAGCAGCTCATTGGCTGCGCCCTCGTTAGGGAATGAGCAGTTCTTC
CASSSLAAPSLGNEQFF
>TRBJ2-2|TRBV9|NA|NA
TGTGCCAGCAGCGAAGGGGGGAGAAACACCGGGGAGCTGTTTTTT
CASSEGGRNTGELFF
>TRBJ1-1|TRBV6-2/TRBV6-3|NA|NA
TGTGCCAGCAGTTACTCGCCCCAGGTGAACACTGAAGCTTTCTTT
CASSYSPQVNTEAFF
>TRBJ1-5|TRBV19|NA|NA
TGTGCCAGTAGTATATTGGGGGGGGCTTCGGGCAATCAGCCCCAGCATTTT
CASSILGGASGNQPQHF
>TRBJ1-2|TRBV6-1|NA|TRBD1
TGTGCCAGCAGTGATAGGGACAGAGGTGGCTACACCTTC
CASSDRDRGGYTF
>TRBJ1-1|TRBV5-1|once|TRBD1
TGCGCCAGCAGCTGGGGAAACACAGGGGGCTACCCTGAAGCTTTCTTT
CASSWGNTGGYPEAFF
>TRBJ1-6|TRBV4-2|NA|NA
TGTGCCAGCAGCCTAGGAGGGCCCCTCCACTTT
CASSLGGPLHF
>TRBJ2-5|TRBV30|NA|TRBD1
TGTGCCTGGAGAGACAGGGGTAGGGAGACCCAGTACTTC
CAWRDRGRETQYF
>TRBJ1-6|TRBV14|once|NA
TGTGCCAGCAGCCAAGGATCCTATAATTCACCCCTCCACTTT
CASSQGSYNSPLHF
>TRBJ1-6|TRBV29-1|NA|NA
TGCAGCGTCCAACTGGCGAGAGATAATTCACCCCTCCACTTT
CSVQLARDNSPLHF
>TRBJ2-7|TRBV10-1|NA|TRBD1
TGCGCCAGCAGTCCCGGGACAGGGGCCTACGAGCAGTACTTC
CASSPGTGAYEQYF
>TRBJ2-5|TRBV9|once|NA
TGTGCCAGCAGCGCCCCCGGGGGAGCGGGTCAAGAGACCCAGTACTTC
CASSAPGGAGQETQYF
>TRBJ2-7|TRBV2|NA|NA
TGTGCCAGCAGTTGGTTGGTTTTCTACGAGCAGTACTTC
CASSWLVFYEQYF
>TRBJ2-7|TRBV12-3/TRBV12-4|once|NA
TGTGCCAGCAGTTTAGGGGGTATTGCCGAGCAGTACTTC
CASSLGGIAEQYF
>TRBJ1-1|TRBV11-2|NA|NA
TGTGCCAGCAGCTTGAACAGAGTCATGAACACTGAAGCTTTCTTT
CASSLNRVMNTEAFF
>TRBJ2-7|TRBV13|NA|NA
TGTGCCAGCAGCCAGACATCGCTTGTGCAGTACTTC
CASSQTSLVQYF
>TRBJ2-1|TRBV25-1|NA|TRBD1
TGTGCCAGCACGGGACAGGGGAACAATGAGCAGTTCTTC
CASTGQGNNEQFF
>TRBJ1-2|TRBV5-1|NA|TRBD1
TGCGCCAGCAGCTTGGAAGGACAGGGAGTAGAGGGCTACACCTTC
CASSLEGQGVEGYTF
>TRBJ2-2|TRBV19|NA|TRBD1
TGTGCCAGTAGCAAAGCCGCCGGGACAGGCTTCACCGGGGAGCTGTTTTTT
CASSKAAGTGFTGELFF